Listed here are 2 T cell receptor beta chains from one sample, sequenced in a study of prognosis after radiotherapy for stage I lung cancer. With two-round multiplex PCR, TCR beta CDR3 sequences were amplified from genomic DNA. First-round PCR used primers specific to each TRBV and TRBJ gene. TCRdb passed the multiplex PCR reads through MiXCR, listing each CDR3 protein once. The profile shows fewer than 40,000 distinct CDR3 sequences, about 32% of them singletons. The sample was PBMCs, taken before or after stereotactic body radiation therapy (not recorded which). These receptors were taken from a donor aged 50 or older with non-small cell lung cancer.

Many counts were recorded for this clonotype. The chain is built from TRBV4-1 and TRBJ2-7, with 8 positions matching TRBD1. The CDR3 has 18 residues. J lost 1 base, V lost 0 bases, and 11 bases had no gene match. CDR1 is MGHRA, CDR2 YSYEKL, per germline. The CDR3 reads CASSQDPPGQGGSYEQYF. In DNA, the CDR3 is TGCGCCAGCAGCCAAGATCCCCCCGGACAGGGTGGATCCTACGAGCAGTACTTC.

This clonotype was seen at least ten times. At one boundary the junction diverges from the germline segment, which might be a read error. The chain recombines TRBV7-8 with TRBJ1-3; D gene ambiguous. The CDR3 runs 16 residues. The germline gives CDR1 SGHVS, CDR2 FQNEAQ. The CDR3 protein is CASSFIVGGPGDTIYF. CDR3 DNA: TGTGCCAGCAGCTTCATAGTGGGCGGCCCTGGAGACACCATATATTTT.